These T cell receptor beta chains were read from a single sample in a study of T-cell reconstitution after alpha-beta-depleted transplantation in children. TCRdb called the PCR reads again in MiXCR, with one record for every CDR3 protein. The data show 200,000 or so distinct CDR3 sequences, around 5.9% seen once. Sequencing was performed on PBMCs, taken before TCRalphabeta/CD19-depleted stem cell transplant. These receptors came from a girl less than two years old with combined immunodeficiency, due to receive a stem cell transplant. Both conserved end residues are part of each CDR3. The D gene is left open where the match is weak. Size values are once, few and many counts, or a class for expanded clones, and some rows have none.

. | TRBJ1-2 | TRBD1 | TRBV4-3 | TGCGCCAGCAGCCAAGACCTGGGACAGACCTATGGCTACACCTTC | CASSQDLGQTYGYTF
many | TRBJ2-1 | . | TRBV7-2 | TGTGCCAGCAGCGGTGGGGGGGGCAGCTGGCATTACAATGAGCAGTTCTTC | CASSGGGGSWHYNEQFF
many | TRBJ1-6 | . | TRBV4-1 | TGCGCCAGCAGCCAAGATCGCGGCAGGGAGGCCTATAATTCACCCCTCCACTTT | CASSQDRGREAYNSPLHF
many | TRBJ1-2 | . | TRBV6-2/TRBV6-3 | TGTGCCAGCAGTCCCCAGACAGTGATTAACTATGGCTACACCTTC | CASSPQTVINYGYTF
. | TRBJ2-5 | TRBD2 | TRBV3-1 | TGTGCCAGCAGTTTACGGCGGGGGAGGATTATAACAGAAGAAGAGACCCAGTACTTC | CASSLRRGRIITEEETQYF
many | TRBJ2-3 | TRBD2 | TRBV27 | TGTGCCAGCAGTCTATCGCGGGGGGATACGCAGTATTTT | CASSLSRGDTQYF
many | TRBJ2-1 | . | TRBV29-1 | TGCAGCGTTGAGAGGATCGGTGAGCAGTTCTTC | CSVERIGEQFF
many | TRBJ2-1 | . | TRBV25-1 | TGTGCCAGCAGTGCGAGTTGGGGTGAGCAGTTCTTC | CASSASWGEQFF
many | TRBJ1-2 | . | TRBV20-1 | TGCAGTGCTACCACCTCGGGGGATCTGAGCTACACCTTC | CSATTSGDLSYTF
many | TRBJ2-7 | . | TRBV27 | TGTGCCAGCAGTCTCCTGGGCAGCCTCTACGAGCAGTACTTC | CASSLLGSLYEQYF
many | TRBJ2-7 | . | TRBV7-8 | TGTGCCAGCAGCTTAGCCGCTCGGGGCTGGGAGCAGTACTTC | CASSLAARGWEQYF
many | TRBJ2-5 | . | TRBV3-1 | TGTGCCAGCAGCCAAGATCGCCTAGGAGAGACCCAGTACTTC | CASSQDRLGETQYF
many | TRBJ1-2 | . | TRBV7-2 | TGTGCCAGCTCTTATACCGGGACTTCAATCGGCTACACCTTC | CASSYTGTSIGYTF
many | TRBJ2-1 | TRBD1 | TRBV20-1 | TGCAGTGCTAGCCGGGACAGGGATTACAATGAGCAGTTCTTC | CSASRDRDYNEQFF
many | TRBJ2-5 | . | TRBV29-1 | TGCAGCGCCGAACCCCCTAGCGTGTACCAAGAGACCCAGTACTTC | CSAEPPSVYQETQYF
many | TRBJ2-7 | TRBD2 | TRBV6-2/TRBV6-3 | TGTGCCAGCAGAACTAGCGGGAGGGCCCACTACGAGCAGTACTTC | CASRTSGRAHYEQYF
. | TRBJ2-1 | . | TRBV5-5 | TGTGCCAGCAGCTTGGCCCTAGCGTACAATGAGCAGTTCTTC | CASSLALAYNEQFF
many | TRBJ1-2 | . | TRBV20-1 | TGCAGTGCTAGAGATAGACAGGCCTATGGCTACACCTTC | CSARDRQAYGYTF
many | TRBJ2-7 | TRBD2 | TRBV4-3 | TGCGCCAGCAGCCCCGGACTAGCGGGGGAGGAAGAGCAGTACTTC | CASSPGLAGEEEQYF
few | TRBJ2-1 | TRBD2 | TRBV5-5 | TGTGCCAGCAGCTTGGGGACTAGCGGGAGAATAGGTGAGCAGTTCTTC | CASSLGTSGRIGEQFF
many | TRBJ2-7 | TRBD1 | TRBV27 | TGTGCCAGCAGTTTAACAGGGGCAGCGTCCTACGAGCAGTACTTC | CASSLTGAASYEQYF
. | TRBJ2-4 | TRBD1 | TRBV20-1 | TGCTGCGCTAGAGAATCCCGACAGGGAACGGACAAAAACATTCAGTACTTC | CCARESRQGTDKNIQYF
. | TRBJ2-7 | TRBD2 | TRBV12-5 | TGTGCTAGTAGACCTCCTGAGGGACTAGCGGGAGTCTACGAGCAGTACTTC | CASRPPEGLAGVYEQYF
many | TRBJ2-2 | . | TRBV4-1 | TGCGCCAGCAGCTTCCGGGACGGTAACACCGGGGAGCTGTTTTTT | CASSFRDGNTGELFF
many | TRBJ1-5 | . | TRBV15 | TGTGCCACCAGCCCCAGGGGACGGAATAATCAGCCCCAGCATTTT | CATSPRGRNNQPQHF
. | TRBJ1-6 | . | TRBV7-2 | TGTGCCAGCAGCTTAGTGAGCTCCTATAATTCACCCCTCCACTTT | CASSLVSSYNSPLHF
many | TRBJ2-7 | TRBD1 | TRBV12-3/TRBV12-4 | TGCGCCAGCAGCTATGGACAGGGTTACGAGCAGTACTTC | CASSYGQGYEQYF
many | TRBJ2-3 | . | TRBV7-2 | TGTGCCAGCAGCTTAGCACAAGGTTTCGCAGATACGCAGTATTTT | CASSLAQGFADTQYF
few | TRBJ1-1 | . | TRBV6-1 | TGTGCCACCACCAAGGTCCTTGGGACTGAAGCTTTCTTT | CATTKVLGTEAFF
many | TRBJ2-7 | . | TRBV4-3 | TGCGCCAGCAGCCAAGAGGTGACAGGATCCTACGAGCAGTACTTC | CASSQEVTGSYEQYF
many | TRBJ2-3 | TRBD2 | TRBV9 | TGTGCCAGCAGCGTAGCTACGTTAGCGGGGAGCACAGATACGCAGTATTTT | CASSVATLAGSTDTQYF
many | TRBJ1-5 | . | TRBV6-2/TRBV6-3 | TGTGCCAGCAATAATCAGCCCCAGCATTTT | CASNNQPQHF
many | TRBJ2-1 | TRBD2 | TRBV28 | TGTGCCAGCAGTTTCGCGGGAGACAATGAGCAGTTCTTC | CASSFAGDNEQFF
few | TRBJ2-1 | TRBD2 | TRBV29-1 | TGCAGCGTTGGAAGAGGACTAGCGCTTTTCTACAATGAGCAGTTCTTC | CSVGRGLALFYNEQFF
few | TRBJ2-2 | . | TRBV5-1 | TGCGCCAGCGGGCCCGCGGGGCACACCGGGGAGCTGTTTTTT | CASGPAGHTGELFF
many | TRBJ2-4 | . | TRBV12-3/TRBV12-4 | TGTGCCAGCAGTTTCGGCCCCGAAATCGGCATTCAGTACTTC | CASSFGPEIGIQYF
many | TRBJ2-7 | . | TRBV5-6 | TGTGCCAGCAGCTTTCACGGACTCCTCAACTACGAGCAGTACTTC | CASSFHGLLNYEQYF
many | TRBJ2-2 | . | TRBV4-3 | TGCGCCAGCAGCCACCAACAGGGAAGGTACACCGGGGAGCTGTTTTTT | CASSHQQGRYTGELFF
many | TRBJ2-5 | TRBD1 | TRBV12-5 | TGTGCTAGTGGTTTGACCAGGACAGGGGTTCGAGAGACCCAGTACTTC | CASGLTRTGVRETQYF
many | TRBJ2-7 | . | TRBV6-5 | TGTGCCAGCAGTTATAGGATCGAGGGCGAGCAGTACTTC | CASSYRIEGEQYF
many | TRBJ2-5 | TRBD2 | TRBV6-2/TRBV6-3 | TGTGCCAGCAGTTATACTAGCGGGCAGTTCGAAGAGACCCAGTACTTC | CASSYTSGQFEETQYF
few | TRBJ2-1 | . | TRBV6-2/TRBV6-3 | TGTGCCAGCAGTTACTCCCCAGGAATTACGGACTGGAGCTCCTACAATGAGCAGTTCTTC | CASSYSPGITDWSSYNEQFF
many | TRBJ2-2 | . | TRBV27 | TGTGCCAGCAGTTTCGGCAGAAACACCGGGGAGCTGTTTTTT | CASSFGRNTGELFF
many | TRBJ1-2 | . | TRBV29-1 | TGCAGCGACGGACCGGCCGGGCCTAACTATGGCTACACCTTC | CSDGPAGPNYGYTF
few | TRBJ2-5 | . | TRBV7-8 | TGTGCCAGCAGCTTAAGACCAGCGGGCCATCCTAGGGAGACCCAGTACTTC | CASSLRPAGHPRETQYF
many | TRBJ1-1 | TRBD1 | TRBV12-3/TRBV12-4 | TGTGCCAGCAGCCTGACAGGGGCTTCTGAAGCTTTCTTT | CASSLTGASEAFF
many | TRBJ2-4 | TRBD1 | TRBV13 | TGTGCCAGCAGCTACCGGGGACAGACAAACATTCAGTACTTC | CASSYRGQTNIQYF
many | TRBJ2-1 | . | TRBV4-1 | TGCGCCAGCAGCCAAGAACCGGGAGCTTTCTACAATGAGCAGTTCTTC | CASSQEPGAFYNEQFF
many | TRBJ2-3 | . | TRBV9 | TGTGCCAGCAGCGTGGGGGGGCGGACAGATACGCAGTATTTT | CASSVGGRTDTQYF
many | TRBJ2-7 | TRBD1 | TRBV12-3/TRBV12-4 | TGTGCCAGCAGTTCCGGGACAGGGGTCCTCAGCGAGCAGTACTTC | CASSSGTGVLSEQYF
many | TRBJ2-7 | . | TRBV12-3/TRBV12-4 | TGTGCCAGCAGTTTCCCCCCGGGGTACGAGCAGTACTTC | CASSFPPGYEQYF
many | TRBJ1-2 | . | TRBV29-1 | TGCAGCGTGCCCGGGGGTCTTGGCTACACCTTC | CSVPGGLGYTF
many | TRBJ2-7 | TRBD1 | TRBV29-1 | TGCAGCGTTGATGGGGACAGGTCCTACGAGCAGTACTTC | CSVDGDRSYEQYF
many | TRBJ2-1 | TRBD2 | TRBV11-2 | TGTGCCAGCAGCTTACGGACTAGCGGGAACAATGAGCAGTTCTTC | CASSLRTSGNNEQFF
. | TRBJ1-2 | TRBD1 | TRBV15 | TGTGCCACTTCACAGGGGGCGGGCGCCAGCTATGGCTACACCTTC | CATSQGAGASYGYTF
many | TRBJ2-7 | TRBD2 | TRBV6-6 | TGTGCCAGCAAGTCCGGGAGGGAGCAGTACTTC | CASKSGREQYF
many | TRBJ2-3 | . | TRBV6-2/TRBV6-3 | TGTGCCAGCGCTCAGGGCTCGGATACGCAGTATTTT | CASAQGSDTQYF
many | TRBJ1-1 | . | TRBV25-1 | TGTGCCAGCAGTGGGAAGAAGAACACTGAAGCTTTCTTT | CASSGKKNTEAFF
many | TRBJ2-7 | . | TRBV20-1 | TGCAGTGCTAGAGATAGAACGACCGGGGTCTACGAGCAGTACTTC | CSARDRTTGVYEQYF